This passage covers 5 T cell receptor beta chains from one sample sequenced in a study of blood T cell repertoires in COVID-19. The data were produced by immunoSEQ multiplex PCR, yet TCRdb's version contains in-frame clones alone and is incomplete. The repertoire has tens of thousands of clones, about 80% of them found once; the top ten carry around 4.4%. Input material: peripheral blood. The receptors shown here come from a woman aged 45-65 years with acute or convalescent COVID-19.

The chain joins TRBV6-1 to TRBJ1-1; tentatively, D is TRBD1 (5 bases). The germline gives CDR1 MNHNS, CDR2 SASEGT. The V end lost 4 bases, the J end lost 1 base, and 16 bases lay between the germline ends. This CDR3 is built from 16 residues. The CDR3 DNA is TGTGCCAGCAGTGGAGACAGAGGAAGGGGGAACACTGAAGCTTTCTTT. It translates to CASSGDRGRGNTEAFF.

Only one count was recorded for this clone. The chain is built from TRBV28 and TRBJ2-7, with 8 nucleotides matching TRBD2. Germline V gives CDR1 MDHEN, CDR2 SYDVKM. This CDR3 contains 13 residues. After removal of 9 bases from V and 4 bases from J, the junction contained 8 bases not matched to a gene. CDR3 DNA sequence: TGTGCCAGTGGAATCGGGGGGGCGTACGAGCAGTACTTC. Its protein product is CASGIGGAYEQYF.

The chain links TRBV9 to TRBJ2-5, with D maybe TRBD2 (6 bases). Germline values: CDR1 SGDLS, CDR2 YYNGEE. V lost 2 bases and J 2 bases, leaving 10 bases between the germline ends. The CDR3 consists of 14 residues. CDR3 region: CASSVGTAQETQYF. CDR3 nucleotides: TGTGCCAGCAGCGTGGGGACTGCTCAAGAGACCCAGTACTTC.

This chain connects TRBV5-1 to TRBJ2-1; TRBD1 agrees at 7 bases. This CDR3 contains 15 residues. V lost 0 bases to trimming and J lost 7 bases; unmatched junction nucleotides: 7. Germline CDR1 reads SGHRS; CDR2 reads YFSETQ. CDR3 in amino acids: CASSLAGTATNEQFF. The CDR3 region has the DNA TGCGCCAGCAGCTTGGCCGGGACAGCTACTAATGAGCAGTTCTTC.

The V call is TRBV5-5, the J call TRBJ1-6; TRBD1 is a possible D gene (5 bases). Deletions cut 4 bases from V and 6 bases from J, with 14 bases between. Germline assignment: CDR1 SGHKS and CDR2 YYEKEE (reference sequence). This CDR3 contains 15 residues. CDR3 coding DNA: TGTGCCAGCAGCGGGGGGACGGGTGCTAATTCACCCCTCCACTTT. This codes for CASSGGTGANSPLHF.